This TCR beta chain was sequenced for a study of ipilimumab plus nivolumab after autologous stem cell transplantation. Study-level background: Typical patient got a handful of ipilimumab doses and about eight nivolumab doses (median). The DLBCL group included primary refractory and relapsed cases.

This table comes from immunoSEQ multiplex PCR, and its TCRdb copy is limited to in-frame clones, with some not included. The sample holds around 20,000 clones, 70% to 85% seen once. Whole-study results and caveats: TCR repertoire, Treg phenotype and gut microbiota reportedly support more study of this approach.

Patients got ipilimumab 1 mg/kg beginning 14 to 28 days post-transplant. On this clone itself: Its antigen is as yet unknown.

Looked up from germline, CDR1 is MNHNY and CDR2 is SVGAGI (reference sequence). There are 16 residues in the CDR3. Trimming shortened V by 6 bases and J by 1 base, and 19 bases separated the two germline ends. This receptor was taken from a male donor with diffuse large B-cell lymphoma. Sequences were derived from PBMCs, sampled in a trial of ipilimumab plus nivolumab as post-transplant consolidation. The chain combines TRBV6-6 with TRBJ2-7, with a tentative D call TRBD2 (6 bases). The CDR3: CASSPTGGRKSYEQYF. The CDR3 DNA reads as TGTGCCAGCAGCCCTACCGGGGGACGGAAATCCTACGAGCAGTACTTC.